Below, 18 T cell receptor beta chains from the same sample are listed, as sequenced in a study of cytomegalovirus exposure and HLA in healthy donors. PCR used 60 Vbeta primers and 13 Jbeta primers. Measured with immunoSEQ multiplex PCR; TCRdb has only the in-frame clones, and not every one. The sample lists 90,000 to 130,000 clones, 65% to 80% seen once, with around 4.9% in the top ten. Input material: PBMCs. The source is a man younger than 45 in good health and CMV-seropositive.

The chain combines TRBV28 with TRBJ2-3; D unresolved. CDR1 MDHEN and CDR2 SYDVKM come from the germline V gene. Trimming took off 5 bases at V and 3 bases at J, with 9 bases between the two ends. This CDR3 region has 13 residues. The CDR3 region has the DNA TGTGCCAGCAGTCTACCCTCTACAGATACGCAGTATTTT. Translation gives CASSLPSTDTQYF.

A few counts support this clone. The CDR3 bases are TGTGCCAGCAGCTTAGCCCGTAACACCGGGGAGCTGTTTTTT. It is translated as CASSLARNTGELFF. The chain is built from TRBV11-2 and TRBJ2-2; D ambiguous. The CDR3 is made up of 14 amino acids. Germline-derived CDR1 and CDR2 are SGHAT and FQNNGV. The V gene lost 1 base and the J gene lost 2 bases, with 5 bases spanning the gap.

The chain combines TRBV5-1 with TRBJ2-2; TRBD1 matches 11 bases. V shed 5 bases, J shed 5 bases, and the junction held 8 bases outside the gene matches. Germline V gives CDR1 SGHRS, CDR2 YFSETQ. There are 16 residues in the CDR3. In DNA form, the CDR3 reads TGCGCCAGCAGAACCACCGGGACAGGGGGAACCGGGGAGCTGTTTTTT. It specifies CASRTTGTGGTGELFF.

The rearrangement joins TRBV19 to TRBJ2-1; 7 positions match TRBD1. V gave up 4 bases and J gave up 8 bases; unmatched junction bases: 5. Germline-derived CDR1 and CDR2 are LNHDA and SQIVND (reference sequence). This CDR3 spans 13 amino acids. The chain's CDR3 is CASSTNRGHEQFF. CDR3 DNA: TGTGCCAGTAGTACCAACAGGGGCCATGAGCAGTTCTTC. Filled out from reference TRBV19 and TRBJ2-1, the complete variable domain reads DGGITQSPKYLFRKEGQNVTLSCEQNLNHDAMYWYRQDPGQGLRLIYYSQIVNDFQKGDIAEGYSVSREKKESFPLTVTSAQKNPTAFYLCASSTNRGHEQFFGPGTRLTVL.

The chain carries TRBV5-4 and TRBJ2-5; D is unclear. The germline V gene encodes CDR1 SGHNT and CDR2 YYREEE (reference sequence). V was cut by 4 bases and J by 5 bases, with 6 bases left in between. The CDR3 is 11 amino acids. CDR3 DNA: TGTGCCAGCAGCCGAGAGGAGACCCAGTACTTC. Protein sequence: CASSREETQYF.

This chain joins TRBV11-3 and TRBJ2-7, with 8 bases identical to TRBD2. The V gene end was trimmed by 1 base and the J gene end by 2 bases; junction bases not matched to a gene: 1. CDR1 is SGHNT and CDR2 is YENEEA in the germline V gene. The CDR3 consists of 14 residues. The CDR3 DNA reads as TGTGCCAGCAGCTTAGGGACTAGCACCTACGAGCAGTACTTC. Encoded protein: CASSLGTSTYEQYF.

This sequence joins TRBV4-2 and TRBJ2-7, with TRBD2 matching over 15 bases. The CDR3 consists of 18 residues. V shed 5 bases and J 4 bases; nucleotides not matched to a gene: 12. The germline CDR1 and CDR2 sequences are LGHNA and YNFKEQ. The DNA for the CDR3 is TGTGCCAGCAGCTCAACCGGACTAGCGGGGGGGCATGCGTACGAGCAGTACTTC. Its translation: CASSSTGLAGGHAYEQYF.

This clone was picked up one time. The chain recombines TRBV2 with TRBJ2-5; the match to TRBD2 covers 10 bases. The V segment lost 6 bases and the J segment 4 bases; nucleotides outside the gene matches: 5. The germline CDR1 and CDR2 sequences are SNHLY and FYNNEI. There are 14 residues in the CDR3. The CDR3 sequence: CASRGGTSVETQYF. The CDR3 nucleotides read TGTGCCAGCAGGGGCGGGACTAGCGTAGAGACCCAGTACTTC.

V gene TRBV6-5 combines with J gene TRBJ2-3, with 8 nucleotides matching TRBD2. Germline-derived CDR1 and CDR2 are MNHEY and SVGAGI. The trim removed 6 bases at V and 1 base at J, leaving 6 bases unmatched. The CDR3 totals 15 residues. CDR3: CASSRPGGGTDTQYF. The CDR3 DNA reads TGTGCCAGCAGCCGCCCCGGGGGGGGCACAGATACGCAGTATTTT.

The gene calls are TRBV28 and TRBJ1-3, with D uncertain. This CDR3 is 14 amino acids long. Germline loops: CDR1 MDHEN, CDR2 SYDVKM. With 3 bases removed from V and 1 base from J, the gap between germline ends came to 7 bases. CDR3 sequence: CASSFGGSGNTIYF. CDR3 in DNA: TGTGCCAGCAGTTTTGGAGGGTCTGGAAACACCATATATTTT.

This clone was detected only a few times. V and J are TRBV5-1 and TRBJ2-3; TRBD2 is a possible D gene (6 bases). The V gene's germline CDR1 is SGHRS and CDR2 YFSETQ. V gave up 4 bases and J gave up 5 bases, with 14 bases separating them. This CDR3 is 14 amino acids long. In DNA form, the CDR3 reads TGCGCCAGCAGCATGTTGACTAGGGGAGATACGCAGTATTTT. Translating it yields CASSMLTRGDTQYF.

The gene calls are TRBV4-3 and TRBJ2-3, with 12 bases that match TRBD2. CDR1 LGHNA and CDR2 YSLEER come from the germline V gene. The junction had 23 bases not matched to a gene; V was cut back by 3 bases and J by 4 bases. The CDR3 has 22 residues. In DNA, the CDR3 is TGCGCCAGCAGCCAGTCTCCCTTTTTTCCGACTAGCGGGGGACGAATGGCAGATACGCAGTATTTT. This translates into CASSQSPFFPTSGGRMADTQYF.

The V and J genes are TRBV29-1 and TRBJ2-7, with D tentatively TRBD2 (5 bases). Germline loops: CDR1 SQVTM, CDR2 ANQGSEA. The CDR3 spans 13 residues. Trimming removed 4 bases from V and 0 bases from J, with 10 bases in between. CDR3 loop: CSVGRSSSYEQYF. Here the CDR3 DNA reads TGCAGCGTTGGGAGGTCAAGCTCCTACGAGCAGTACTTC.

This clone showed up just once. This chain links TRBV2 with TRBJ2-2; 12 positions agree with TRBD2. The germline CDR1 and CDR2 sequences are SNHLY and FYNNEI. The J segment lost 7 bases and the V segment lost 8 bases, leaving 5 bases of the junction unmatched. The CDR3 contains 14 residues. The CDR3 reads CASGLAGGLGELFF. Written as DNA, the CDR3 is TGTGCCAGCGGGCTAGCGGGGGGGCTCGGGGAGCTGTTTTTT.

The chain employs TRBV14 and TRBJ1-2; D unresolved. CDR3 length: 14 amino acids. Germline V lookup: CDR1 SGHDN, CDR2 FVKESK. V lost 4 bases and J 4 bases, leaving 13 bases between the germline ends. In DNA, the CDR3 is TGTGCCAGCAGCCCTGGATCAGGCAGCTATGGCTACACCTTC. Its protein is CASSPGSGSYGYTF.

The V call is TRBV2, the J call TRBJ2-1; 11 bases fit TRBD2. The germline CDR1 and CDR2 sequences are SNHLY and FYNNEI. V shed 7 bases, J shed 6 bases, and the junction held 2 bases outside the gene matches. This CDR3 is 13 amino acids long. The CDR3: CASIAGGRNEQFF. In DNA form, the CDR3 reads TGTGCCAGCATAGCGGGGGGGCGCAATGAGCAGTTCTTC.

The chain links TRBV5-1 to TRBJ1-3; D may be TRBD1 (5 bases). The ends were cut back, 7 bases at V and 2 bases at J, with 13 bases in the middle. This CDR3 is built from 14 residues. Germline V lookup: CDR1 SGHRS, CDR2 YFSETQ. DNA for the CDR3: TGCGCCAGCTCGCAGGGTCTAACTGGAAACACCATATATTTT. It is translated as CASSQGLTGNTIYF.

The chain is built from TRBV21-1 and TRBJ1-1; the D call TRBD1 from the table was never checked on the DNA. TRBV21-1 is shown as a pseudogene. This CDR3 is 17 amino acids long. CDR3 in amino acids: CASSPGQGALLNTEAFF. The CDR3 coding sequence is TGTGCCAGCAGCCCTGGACAGGGGGCTCTGTTGAACACTGAAGCTTTCTTT.